A selection of T cell receptor beta chains follows, all from one sample in a study of blood T cell repertoires in COVID-19. Using immunoSEQ multiplex PCR, the repertoire was profiled, and TCRdb retains in-frame clones only, with some absent. The sample carries about 180,000 clones, over 80% recorded once. Sequenced input: peripheral blood. All receptors derive from a woman aged 70-85 years with COVID-19, enrolled during active disease. The CDR3 runs from the conserved cysteine through the conserved F or W. The D gene is left open where the match is weak.

15,TRBV6-5,TRBD1,CASRRTGANSYEQYF
17,TRBV29-1,-,CSVGGLSGVTSTDTQYF
14,TRBV10-3,TRBD1,CAISEGTVQETQYF
13,TRBV19,-,CASRQGTNSPLHF
14,TRBV25-1,TRBD2,CASKEAGGSYEQYF
11,TRBV28,-,CASTFAYEQYF
15,TRBV28,-,CASSLVALSGNTIYF
11,TRBV5-4,-,CASSRAYEQYF
12,TRBV9,-,CAIRGGNQPQHF
15,TRBV5-1,-,CASSLEGGTTNEQFF
13,TRBV5-1,TRBD2,CASSLQTSSEQYF
14,TRBV3-1/TRBV3-2,-,CASSQQTEYYGYTF
16,TRBV5-4,-,CASSLATSGGQETQYF
13,TRBV29-1,TRBD1,CSVHRGANEKLFF
15,TRBV6-2/TRBV6-3,TRBD2,CASSRLLAGAGEQYF
15,TRBV19,TRBD2,CASKALAGESYEQYF
15,TRBV3-1/TRBV3-2,TRBD1,CASSPWDRVGREQYF
14,TRBV28,TRBD2,CAIKREGLTGELFF
14,TRBV5-4,TRBD1,CASSKRQGTDTQYF
16,TRBV7-2,-,CASSLDRAGEGQPQHF
13,TRBV2,-,CASSERGPYEQYF
15,TRBV9,-,CASSPTGSSWDEQYF
14,TRBV7-2,TRBD1,CASSGWTGSYEQYF
15,TRBV28,TRBD1,CASSSRQGVNSPLHF
15,TRBV5-1,-,CASVPGTSNTGELFF
17,TRBV28,TRBD2,CASSPSPGLAGGNEQFF
14,TRBV2,TRBD1,CASSVQQGRNEQFF
12,TRBV7-8,-,CASSRERGPQHF
11,TRBV29-1,-,CSASHNYGYTF
15,TRBV11-2,-,CASSGGTGLNEKLFF
15,TRBV19,TRBD2,CASSSQSGGRETQYF
13,TRBV29-1,-,CSVDGDSRSWQFF
14,TRBV20-1,TRBD2,CSASSGSGTYEQYF
14,TRBV6-2/TRBV6-3,TRBD1,CASSQRDRVYGYTF
15,TRBV3-1/TRBV3-2,TRBD2,CASSLQGLAGYEQYF
13,TRBV19,-,CASSNRAGYEQYF
13,TRBV7-9,TRBD1,CASAGQGGSGYTF
15,TRBV25-1,-,CASSGYLANTGELFF
15,TRBV10-1,-,CASRNTGSFNEKLFF
17,TRBV7-7,TRBD2,CASSSYSGSRDTGELFF
17,TRBV27,TRBD2,CASSFSGGRGGANVLTF
15,TRBV28,TRBD1,CASSLSAGGGNTIYF
15,TRBV11-2,TRBD2,CASSRGTSGTYEQYF
14,TRBV5-1,-,CASSGTQGVFGYTF
15,TRBV6-4,TRBD1,CASRKGAGMNTEAFF
15,TRBV9,TRBD1,CASSLTGETYNEQFF
15,TRBV18,-,CASSPLSGGGTEAFF
13,TRBV7-9,-,CASSLLRKNEQFF